This T cell receptor (beta chain) was captured in a study of T cell responses to AZD1222 COVID-19 vaccine. The repertoire was sequenced with immunoSEQ multiplex PCR; TCRdb's copy has only in-frame clones and lacks some. The profile shows around 180,000 clones, 94% of them singletons. The source material was peripheral blood, sampled on day 0 of AZD1222 vaccination. The receptor's source is an adult in good health.

CDR3 residues: CASSPVGLAGGLVPGELFF. The CDR3 DNA sequence: TGTGCCAGCAGCCCAGTGGGACTAGCGGGAGGGCTGGTTCCCGGGGAGCTGTTTTTT. The chain is built from TRBV11-2 and TRBJ2-2; TRBD2 aligns across 16 bases. The CDR3 covers 19 residues. V dropped 5 bases and J dropped 6; count of bases not matched to a gene: 12. Per germline, CDR1 SGHAT and CDR2 FQNNGV.